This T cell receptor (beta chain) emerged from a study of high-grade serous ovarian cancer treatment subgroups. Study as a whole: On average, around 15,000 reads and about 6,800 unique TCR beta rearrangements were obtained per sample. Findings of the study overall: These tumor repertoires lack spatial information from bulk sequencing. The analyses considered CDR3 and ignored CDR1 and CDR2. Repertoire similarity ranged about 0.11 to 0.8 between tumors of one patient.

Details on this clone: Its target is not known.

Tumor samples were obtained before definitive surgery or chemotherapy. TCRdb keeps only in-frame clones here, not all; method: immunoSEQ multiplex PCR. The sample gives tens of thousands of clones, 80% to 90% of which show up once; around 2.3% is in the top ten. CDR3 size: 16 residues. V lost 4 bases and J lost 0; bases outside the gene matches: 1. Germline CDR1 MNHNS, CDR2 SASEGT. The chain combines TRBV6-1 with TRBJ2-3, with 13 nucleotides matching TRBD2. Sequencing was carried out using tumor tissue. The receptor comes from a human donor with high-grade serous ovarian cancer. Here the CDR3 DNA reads TGTGCCAGCAGTGGACTAGCGGGAGGAAGCACAGATACGCAGTATTTT. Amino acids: CASSGLAGGSTDTQYF.